The 29 T cell receptor beta chains below all came from one sample that was sequenced in a study of graft-versus-host responses after intestinal transplantation. The data were produced by immunoSEQ multiplex PCR, yet TCRdb's version contains in-frame clones alone and is incomplete. The data contain roughly 28,000 clones, 70% to 90% of them singletons. The source material was PBMCs, sampled about 420 days after intestinal transplantation. Receptors originate from a human patient who received an intestinal transplant, so some T cells may come from the graft donor.

The V gene is TRBV29-1, the J gene TRBJ2-1; 12 bases agree with TRBD2. Germline CDR1 and CDR2: SQVTM and ANQGSEA. The CDR3 spans 17 residues. With 4 bases clipped from V and 1 base from J, the junction kept 8 bases outside the gene matches. Here the CDR3 reads CSVGLAGEGGSYNEQFF. The CDR3, as DNA: TGCAGCGTTGGACTAGCGGGAGAGGGGGGGTCCTACAATGAGCAGTTCTTC.

The J gene is TRBJ2-1, the V gene TRBV9; 12 nucleotides line up with TRBD2. V gave up 0 bases and J gave up 8 bases; unmatched junction bases: 3. This CDR3 is 15 amino acids long. Germline V gene sequence: CDR1 SGDLS, CDR2 YYNGEE. The CDR3 nucleotides are TGTGCCAGCAGCGTAGGTCTAGCGGGGGGGCATGAGCAGTTCTTC. It yields the protein CASSVGLAGGHEQFF.

This chain links TRBV19 with TRBJ2-2; 9 bases are shared with TRBD1. The junction had 6 bases not matched to a gene; V was cut back by 10 bases and J by 0 bases. Germline V gives CDR1 LNHDA, CDR2 SQIVND (reference sequence). This CDR3 contains 15 residues. In DNA form, the CDR3 reads TGTGCCACCCAACAGGGGGCCGCGAACACCGGGGAGCTGTTTTTT. Protein: CATQQGAANTGELFF.

The chain has TRBV9 and TRBJ1-2, with 8 bases aligning to TRBD1. The CDR3 covers 18 residues. V gave up 0 bases and J gave up 4 bases; unmatched junction bases: 14. Germline-derived CDR1 and CDR2 are SGDLS and YYNGEE. CDR3 bases: TGTGCCAGCAGCGTAGCTACGGGGGGACAGGCCAAGAGCTATGGCTACACCTTC. Amino acids: CASSVATGGQAKSYGYTF.

In its sample, this clone was seen a few times. The chain employs TRBV6-1 and TRBJ2-7; no clear D. Trimming took off 6 bases at V and 4 bases at J, with 13 bases between the two ends. This CDR3 has 13 residues. Germline V gives CDR1 MNHNS, CDR2 SASEGT. The chain's CDR3 is CASSREPGYEQYF. CDR3 bases: TGTGCCAGCAGCCGAGAGCCCGGGTACGAGCAGTACTTC.

V and J are TRBV25-1 and TRBJ2-7; no clear D gene. Trimming took off 3 bases at V and 2 bases at J, with 11 bases between the two ends. CDR1 is MGHDK, CDR2 SYGVNS, per germline. There are 14 residues in the CDR3. CDR3 sequence reads: CASSESGLPYEQYF. Written as DNA, the CDR3 is TGTGCCAGCAGTGAGTCGGGCCTCCCCTACGAGCAGTACTTC.

The chain links TRBV4-3 to TRBJ2-1, with D unclear. Germline V gene sequence: CDR1 LGHNA, CDR2 YSLEER. The CDR3 length is 13 residues. The germline V and J ends were trimmed by 1 base and 6 bases, with 7 bases remaining between them. The CDR3 loop is CASSQVVTNEQFF. CDR3 sequence (DNA): TGCGCCAGCAGCCAAGTAGTCACCAATGAGCAGTTCTTC.

The rearrangement joins TRBV6-4 to TRBJ2-2; TRBD1 agrees at 7 bases. V was pared by 6 bases and J by 4 bases, with 14 bases of the junction left unmatched. There are 17 residues in the CDR3. The germline V gene encodes CDR1 MRHNA and CDR2 SNTAGT. DNA of the CDR3: TGTGCCAGCAGACCAACCAACAGGGGTGGGAGCACCGGGGAGCTGTTTTTT. Translated, it gives CASRPTNRGGSTGELFF.

The rearrangement uses TRBV10-3 and TRBJ2-7, with D hard to call. Germline V lookup: CDR1 ENHRY, CDR2 SYGVKD. The CDR3 totals 14 residues. V lost 0 bases to trimming and J lost 2 bases, with 8 bases between them. CDR3 protein: CAISESHRTYEQYF. CDR3 DNA: TGTGCCATCAGTGAGTCCCACAGAACCTACGAGCAGTACTTC.

The CDR3 loop reads CASSLQNYGYTF. The DNA of the CDR3 is TGTGCCAGCAGCTTACAAAACTATGGCTACACCTTC. This rearrangement joins TRBV7-9 to TRBJ1-2; D gene uncertain. V was cut by 2 bases and J by 2 bases, with 3 bases left in between. Germline CDR1 and CDR2: SEHNR and FQNEAQ (reference sequence). This CDR3 is built from 12 residues.

The rearrangement links TRBV6-5 to TRBJ1-6, with 8 bases identical to TRBD1. The CDR3 is 15 residues long. The junction had 4 bases not matched to a gene; V was cut back by 6 bases and J by 3 bases. CDR1 and CDR2 from the germline V gene are MNHEY and SVGAGI. This CDR3 is CASSTQGVYNSPLHF. CDR3 bases: TGTGCCAGCAGCACACAGGGGGTCTATAATTCACCCCTCCACTTT.

This clone was observed a single time. The genes are TRBV19 and TRBJ2-6; D call uncertain. V was clipped by 6 bases and J by 0 bases, with 12 bases between them. The CDR3 runs to 16 residues. CDR1 is LNHDA and CDR2 is SQIVND in the germline V gene (reference sequence). CDR3 in amino acids: CASSPTTNSGANVLTF. The CDR3 nucleotides are TGTGCCAGTAGCCCCACCACTAACTCTGGGGCCAACGTCCTGACTTTC.

The V gene is TRBV29-1, the J gene TRBJ2-1; TRBD2 might be the D (6 bases). The CDR3 covers 14 residues. Germline V CDR1 and CDR2: SQVTM, ANQGSEA. V shed 6 bases and J shed 2 bases, with 14 bases lying between them. CDR3 sequence reads: CSVGGRGAYNEQFF. In DNA, the CDR3 is TGCAGCGTCGGCGGGCGGGGAGCCTACAATGAGCAGTTCTTC.

CDR3 sequence (DNA): TGTGCCAGCAGCTTTTTGGACACTGAAGCTTTCTTT. It codes for CASSFLDTEAFF. V is TRBV5-4 and J is TRBJ1-1, with D unresolved. Deletions cut 2 bases from V and 3 bases from J, with 5 bases between. The CDR3 is 12 residues long. Germline lookup yields CDR1 SGHNT and CDR2 YYREEE (reference sequence).

J is TRBJ2-5 and V is TRBV7-9; D call uncertain. Germline V lookup: CDR1 SEHNR, CDR2 FQNEAQ (reference sequence). There are 13 residues in the CDR3. V lost 3 bases and J lost 3, with 8 bases in between. The CDR3 loop reads CASSLVFKETQYF. In DNA, the CDR3 is TGTGCCAGCAGCTTGGTTTTTAAAGAGACCCAGTACTTC.

This clone was picked up a small number of times. The rearrangement joins TRBV11-3 to TRBJ2-1; tentative D call: TRBD1 (6 bases). Germline assignment: CDR1 SGHNT and CDR2 YENEEA. V lost 2 bases and J lost 3, with 17 bases in between. The length of the CDR3 is 17 residues. Here the CDR3 DNA reads TGTGCCAGCAGCTTACCCGGGACACCGAGTTTCTACAATGAGCAGTTCTTC. This encodes CASSLPGTPSFYNEQFF.

The rearrangement uses TRBV11-2 and TRBJ2-1, with D uncertain. The CDR3 runs to 14 residues. V lost 3 bases and J lost 5, with 11 bases in between. Germline-derived CDR1 and CDR2 are SGHAT and FQNNGV. The CDR3 sequence: CASSFYRNDNEQFF. The DNA for the CDR3 is TGTGCCAGCAGCTTTTATAGGAACGACAATGAGCAGTTCTTC.

The chain has TRBV25-1 and TRBJ1-4; D is unresolved. V was trimmed by 3 bases and J by 5 bases, leaving 10 bases between them. The CDR3 has 14 amino acids. From germline, CDR1 is MGHDK and CDR2 SYGVNS. The CDR3 DNA is TGTGCCAGCAGTGACTCCGGCCCCAATGAAAAACTGTTTTTT. This gives the protein CASSDSGPNEKLFF. The whole variable domain, filled in from reference TRBV25-1 and TRBJ1-4, reads EADIYQTPRYLVIGTGKKITLECSQTMGHDKMYWYQQDPGMELHLIHYSYGVNSTEKGDLSSESTVSRIRTEHFPLTLESARPSHTSQYLCASSDSGPNEKLFFGSGTQLSVL.

This clone showed up just once. The V gene is TRBV5-1, the J gene TRBJ2-7; the D call may be TRBD1 or TRBD2 (5 bases each). The CDR3 sequence is 14 residues long. V dropped 0 bases and J dropped 3 bases, with 10 bases sitting between them. CDR1 and CDR2 from the germline V gene are SGHRS and YFSETQ. CDR3 DNA sequence: TGCGCCAGCAGCTTGGCGGGACGGAACTACGAGCAGTACTTC. Translation: CASSLAGRNYEQYF.

The chain has TRBV4-1 and TRBJ1-3; D remains unclear. The germline CDR1 and CDR2 sequences are MGHRA and YSYEKL. V shed 0 bases and J shed 4 bases, with 13 bases lying between them. The CDR3 is 16 residues long. DNA of the CDR3: TGCGCCAGCAGCCAAGAGGGTGGGCGGAACGGAAACACCATATATTTT. This sequence encodes CASSQEGGRNGNTIYF.

This sequence joins TRBV7-2 and TRBJ1-5, with D maybe TRBD1 (6 bases). V lost 0 bases to trimming and J lost 7 bases, with 10 bases between them. Germline V CDR1 and CDR2: SGHTA, FQGNSA. This CDR3 has 14 residues. The CDR3 is CASSLAQGRQPQHF. The CDR3 nucleotides read TGTGCCAGCAGCTTAGCTCAGGGGCGGCAGCCCCAGCATTTT. Using reference TRBV7-2 and TRBJ1-5 for the parts outside the CDR3, the full variable domain is GAGVSQSPSNKVTEKGKDVELRCDPISGHTALYWYRQSLGQGLEFLIYFQGNSAPDKSGLPSDRFSAERTGGSVSTLTIQRTQQEDSAVYLCASSLAQGRQPQHFGDGTRLSIL.

This chain uses TRBV19 with TRBJ2-1; the D gene is possibly TRBD2 (5 bases). From germline, CDR1 is LNHDA and CDR2 SQIVND (reference sequence). The CDR3 contains 12 residues. Trimming took off 3 bases at V and 10 bases at J, with 10 bases between the two ends. The CDR3 sequence is CASSMRGNEQFF. Here the CDR3 DNA reads TGTGCCAGTAGTATGCGAGGGAACGAGCAGTTCTTC.

The chain recombines TRBV9 with TRBJ2-1, with 11 bases matching TRBD2. CDR3 length equals 14 residues. Germline V gene data show CDR1 as SGDLS and CDR2 as YYNGEE. Trimming at V came to 2 bases and at J to 7 bases, leaving 2 bases not matched to a gene. CDR3 residues: CASSVTSGVNEQFF. The CDR3 region has the DNA TGTGCCAGCAGCGTGACTAGCGGGGTTAATGAGCAGTTCTTC.

This chain links TRBV2 with TRBJ2-7, with D uncertain. This CDR3 region has 15 residues. Trimming took off 8 bases at V and 0 bases at J, with 17 bases between the two ends. CDR1 and CDR2 from the germline V gene are SNHLY and FYNNEI. The CDR3 region has the DNA TGTGCCAGCGAGCGCCGGGTAGCCGTCTCCTACGAGCAGTACTTC. This translates into CASERRVAVSYEQYF. Full variable domain (outside the CDR3, taken from reference TRBV2 and TRBJ2-7): EPEVTQTPSHQVTQMGQEVILRCVPISNHLYFYWYRQILGQKVEFLVSFYNNEISEKSEIFDDQFSVERPDGSNFTLKIRSTKLEDSAMYFCASERRVAVSYEQYFGPGTRLTVT.

The chain links TRBV4-3 to TRBJ2-5, with TRBD2 matching 12 bases. Trimming took 1 base from V and 4 from J; bases not matched to a gene: 13. This CDR3 is built from 19 residues. Germline lookup yields CDR1 LGHNA and CDR2 YSLEER. The CDR3 region has the DNA TGCGCCAGCAGCCAAGGTCCGACCAAGACTAGCGGGGGAGGAGAGACCCAGTACTTC. Its translation is CASSQGPTKTSGGGETQYF.

This chain connects TRBV19 to TRBJ2-3; D gene ambiguous. The CDR3 sequence is 14 residues long. V was shortened by 7 bases and J by 4 bases, with 15 bases between the two germline ends. Looked up from germline, CDR1 is LNHDA and CDR2 is SQIVND (reference sequence). This chain's CDR3 is CASTPGLGSDTQYF. The CDR3 region has the DNA TGTGCCAGTACTCCGGGTTTGGGATCAGATACGCAGTATTTT.

The chain employs TRBV5-1 and TRBJ1-3; D is uncertain. Looked up from germline, CDR1 is SGHRS and CDR2 is YFSETQ. The V gene lost 6 bases and the J gene lost 0 bases, with 10 bases spanning the gap. The CDR3 loop spans 14 amino acids. The CDR3 loop is CASKTQTSGNTIYF. The CDR3, as DNA: TGCGCCAGCAAAACCCAGACCTCTGGAAACACCATATATTTT.

The chain employs TRBV7-3 and TRBJ2-1, with 7 bases matching TRBD2. J lost 7 bases, V lost 1 base, and 13 bases had no gene match. This CDR3 has 17 residues. Germline CDR1 and CDR2: SGHTA and FQGTGA. The CDR3, as DNA: TGTGCCAGCAGCTTAAACGCGGGAGCCCCACTGGGGAATGAGCAGTTCTTC. Translating it yields CASSLNAGAPLGNEQFF.

The V gene is TRBV11-3, the J gene TRBJ2-7; either TRBD1 or TRBD2 may supply D (6 bases each). The V gene lost 5 bases and the J gene lost 6 bases, with 11 bases spanning the gap. CDR3 length equals 12 residues. Germline CDR1 reads SGHNT; CDR2 reads YENEEA. The CDR3 here is CASSRGASEQYF. The CDR3 DNA reads TGTGCCAGCAGCAGGGGGGCCTCCGAGCAGTACTTC.